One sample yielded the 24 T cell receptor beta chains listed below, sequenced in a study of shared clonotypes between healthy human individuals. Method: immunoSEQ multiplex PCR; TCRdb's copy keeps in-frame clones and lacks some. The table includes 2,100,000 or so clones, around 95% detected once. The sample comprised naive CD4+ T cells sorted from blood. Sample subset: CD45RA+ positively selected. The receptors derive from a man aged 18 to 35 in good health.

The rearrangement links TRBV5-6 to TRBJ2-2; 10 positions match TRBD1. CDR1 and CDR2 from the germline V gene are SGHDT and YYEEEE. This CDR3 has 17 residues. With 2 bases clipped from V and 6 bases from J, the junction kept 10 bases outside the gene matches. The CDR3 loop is CASSFPGTGVFAGELFF. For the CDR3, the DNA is TGTGCCAGCAGCTTTCCCGGGACAGGGGTTTTCGCCGGGGAGCTGTTTTTT.

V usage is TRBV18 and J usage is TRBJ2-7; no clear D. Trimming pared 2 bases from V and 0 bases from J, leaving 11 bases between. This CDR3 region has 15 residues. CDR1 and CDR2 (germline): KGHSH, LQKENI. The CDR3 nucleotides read TGTGCCAGCTCACCAGTTCAGGAATTCTCCTACGAGCAGTACTTC. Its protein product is CASSPVQEFSYEQYF. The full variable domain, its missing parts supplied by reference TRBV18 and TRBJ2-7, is NAGVMQNPRHLVRRRGQEARLRCSPMKGHSHVYWYRQLPEEGLKFMVYLQKENIIDESGMPKERFSAEFPKEGPSILRIQQVVRGDSAAYFCASSPVQEFSYEQYFGPGTRLTVT.

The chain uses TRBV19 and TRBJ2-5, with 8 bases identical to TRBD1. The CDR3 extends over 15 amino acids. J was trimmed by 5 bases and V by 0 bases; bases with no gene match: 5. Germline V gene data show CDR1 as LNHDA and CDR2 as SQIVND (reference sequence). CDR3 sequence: CASSIDRGRYETQYF. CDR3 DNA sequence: TGTGCCAGTAGTATAGACAGGGGGCGATACGAGACCCAGTACTTC. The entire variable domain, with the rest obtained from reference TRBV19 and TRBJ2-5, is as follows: DGGITQSPKYLFRKEGQNVTLSCEQNLNHDAMYWYRQDPGQGLRLIYYSQIVNDFQKGDIAEGYSVSREKKESFPLTVTSAQKNPTAFYLCASSIDRGRYETQYFGPGTRLLVL.

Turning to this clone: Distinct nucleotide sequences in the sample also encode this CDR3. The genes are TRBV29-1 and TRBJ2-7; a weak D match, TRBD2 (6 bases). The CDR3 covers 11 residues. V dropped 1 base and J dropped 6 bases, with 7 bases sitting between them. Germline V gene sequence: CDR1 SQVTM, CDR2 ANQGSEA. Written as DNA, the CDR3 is TGCAGCGTTGAAGGGGGAGGCGAGCAGTACTTC. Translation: CSVEGGGEQYF.

The DNA for the CDR3 is TGTGCCAGCGGGGGACTCGATCGTTACGAGCAGTACTTC. This gives the protein CASGGLDRYEQYF. V is TRBV28 and J is TRBJ2-7; a weak D match, TRBD2 (6 bases). Trimming left V 8 bases short and J 4 bases short, with 15 bases between. The CDR3 has 13 residues. CDR1 is MDHEN, CDR2 SYDVKM, per germline. The variable domain in full, completed from reference TRBV28 and TRBJ2-7, reads DVKVTQSSRYLVKRTGEKVFLECVQDMDHENMFWYRQDPGLGLRLIYFSYDVKMKEKGDIPEGYSVSREKKERFSLILESASTNQTSMYLCASGGLDRYEQYFGPGTRLTVT.

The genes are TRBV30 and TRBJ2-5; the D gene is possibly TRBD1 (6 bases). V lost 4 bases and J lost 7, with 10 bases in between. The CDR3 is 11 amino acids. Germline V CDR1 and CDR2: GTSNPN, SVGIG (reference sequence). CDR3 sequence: CAWTVGGTQYF. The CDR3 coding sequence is TGTGCCTGGACCGTAGGGGGGACCCAGTACTTC.

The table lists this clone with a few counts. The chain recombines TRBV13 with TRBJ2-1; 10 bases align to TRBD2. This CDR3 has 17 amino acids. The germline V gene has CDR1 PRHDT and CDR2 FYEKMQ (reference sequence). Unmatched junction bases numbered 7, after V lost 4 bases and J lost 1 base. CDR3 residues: CASSSLTSGPSYNEQFF. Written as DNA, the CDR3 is TGTGCCAGCAGCTCCCTGACTAGCGGGCCTTCCTACAATGAGCAGTTCTTC.

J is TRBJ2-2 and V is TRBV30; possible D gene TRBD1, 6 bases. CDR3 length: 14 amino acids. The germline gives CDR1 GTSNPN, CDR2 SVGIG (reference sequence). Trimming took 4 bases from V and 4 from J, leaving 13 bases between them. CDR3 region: CAWNQGLGTGELFF. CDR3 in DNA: TGTGCCTGGAATCAGGGGTTAGGCACCGGGGAGCTGTTTTTT.

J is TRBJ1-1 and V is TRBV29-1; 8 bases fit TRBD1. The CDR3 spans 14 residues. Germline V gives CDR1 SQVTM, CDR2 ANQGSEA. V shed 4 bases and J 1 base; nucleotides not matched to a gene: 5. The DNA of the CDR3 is TGCAGCGTTGGAAGCAGGGGGCCGAACACTGAAGCTTTCTTT. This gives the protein CSVGSRGPNTEAFF.

The CDR3 region is CASSLGTDREISYEQYF. The CDR3 DNA sequence: TGTGCCAGCAGCTTGGGGACGGACAGGGAGATCTCCTACGAGCAGTACTTC. The V and J genes are TRBV5-6 and TRBJ2-7; TRBD1 matches at 8 bases. V was pared by 0 bases and J by 0 bases, with 8 bases of the junction left unmatched. This CDR3 has 17 amino acids. Germline-derived CDR1 and CDR2 are SGHDT and YYEEEE.

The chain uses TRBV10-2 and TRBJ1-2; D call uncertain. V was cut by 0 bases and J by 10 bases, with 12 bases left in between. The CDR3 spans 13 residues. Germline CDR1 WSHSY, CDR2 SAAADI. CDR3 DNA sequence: TGCGCCAGCAGTGAGTCGATTTACTTGATCTACACCTTC. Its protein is CASSESIYLIYTF.

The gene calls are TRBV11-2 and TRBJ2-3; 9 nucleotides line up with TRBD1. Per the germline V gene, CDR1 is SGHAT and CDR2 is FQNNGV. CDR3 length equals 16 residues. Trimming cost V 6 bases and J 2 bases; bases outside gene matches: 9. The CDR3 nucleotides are TGTGCCAGCAGTCCAACCGGACAGGGGTACACAGATACGCAGTATTTT. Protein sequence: CASSPTGQGYTDTQYF.

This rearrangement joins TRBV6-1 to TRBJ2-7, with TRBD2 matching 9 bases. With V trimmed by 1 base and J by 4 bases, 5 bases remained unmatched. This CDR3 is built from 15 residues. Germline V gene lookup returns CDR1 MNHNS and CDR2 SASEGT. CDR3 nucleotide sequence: TGTGCCAGCAGTGAAGTGAGACTAGCGGTATACGAGCAGTACTTC. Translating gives CASSEVRLAVYEQYF.

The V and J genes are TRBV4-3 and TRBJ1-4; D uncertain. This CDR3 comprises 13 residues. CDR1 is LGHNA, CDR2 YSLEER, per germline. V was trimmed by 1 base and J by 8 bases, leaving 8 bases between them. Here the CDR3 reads CASSQVGGEKLFF. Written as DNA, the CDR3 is TGCGCCAGCAGCCAAGTAGGTGGAGAAAAACTGTTTTTT.

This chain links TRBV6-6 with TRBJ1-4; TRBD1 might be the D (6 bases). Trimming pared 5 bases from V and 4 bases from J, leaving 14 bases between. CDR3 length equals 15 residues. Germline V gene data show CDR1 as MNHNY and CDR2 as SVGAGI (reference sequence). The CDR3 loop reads CASSPPGTYNEKLFF. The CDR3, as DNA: TGTGCCAGCAGTCCGCCCGGGACATATAATGAAAAACTGTTTTTT.

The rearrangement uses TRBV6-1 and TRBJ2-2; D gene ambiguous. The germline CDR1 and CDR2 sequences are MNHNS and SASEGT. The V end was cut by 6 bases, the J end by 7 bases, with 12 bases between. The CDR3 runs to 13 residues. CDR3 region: CASSAGVVGELFF. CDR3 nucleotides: TGTGCCAGCAGCGCTGGCGTAGTCGGGGAGCTGTTTTTT.

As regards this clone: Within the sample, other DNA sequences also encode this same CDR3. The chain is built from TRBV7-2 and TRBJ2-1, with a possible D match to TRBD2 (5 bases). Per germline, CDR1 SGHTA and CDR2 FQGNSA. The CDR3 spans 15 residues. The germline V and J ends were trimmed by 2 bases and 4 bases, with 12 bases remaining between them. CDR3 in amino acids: CASSLTRDSYNEQFF. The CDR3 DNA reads TGTGCCAGCAGCTTAACTAGAGACTCTTACAATGAGCAGTTCTTC.

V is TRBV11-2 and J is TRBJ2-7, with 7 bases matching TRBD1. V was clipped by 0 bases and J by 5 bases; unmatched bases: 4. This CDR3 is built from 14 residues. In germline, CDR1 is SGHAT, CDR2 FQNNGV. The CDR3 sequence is CASSLEGRGNEQYF. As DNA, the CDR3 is TGTGCCAGCAGCTTAGAGGGCAGGGGGAACGAGCAGTACTTC.

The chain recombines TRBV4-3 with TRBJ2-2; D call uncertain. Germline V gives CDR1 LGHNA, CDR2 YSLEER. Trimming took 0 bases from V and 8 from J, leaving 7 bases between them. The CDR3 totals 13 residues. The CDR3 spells CASSQEVGGELFF. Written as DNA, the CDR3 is TGCGCCAGCAGCCAAGAGGTGGGAGGGGAGCTGTTTTTT.

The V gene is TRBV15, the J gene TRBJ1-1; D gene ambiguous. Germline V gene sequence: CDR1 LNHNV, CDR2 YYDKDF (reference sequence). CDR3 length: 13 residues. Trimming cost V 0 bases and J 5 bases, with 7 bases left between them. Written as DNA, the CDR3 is TGTGCCACCAGCAGAGATAGGGTAACTGAAGCTTTCTTT. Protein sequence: CATSRDRVTEAFF.

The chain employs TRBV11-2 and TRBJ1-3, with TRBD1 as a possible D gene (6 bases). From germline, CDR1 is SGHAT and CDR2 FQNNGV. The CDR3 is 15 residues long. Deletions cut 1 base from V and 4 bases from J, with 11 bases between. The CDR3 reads CASSLGGGQGNTIYF. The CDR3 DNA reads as TGTGCCAGCAGCTTAGGTGGGGGGCAAGGAAACACCATATATTTT.

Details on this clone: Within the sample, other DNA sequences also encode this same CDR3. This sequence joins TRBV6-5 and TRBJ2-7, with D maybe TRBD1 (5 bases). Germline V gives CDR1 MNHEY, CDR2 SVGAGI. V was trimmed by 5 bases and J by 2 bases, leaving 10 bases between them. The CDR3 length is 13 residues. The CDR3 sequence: CASSRDRAYEQYF. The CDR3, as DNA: TGTGCCAGCAGTCGAGACAGAGCCTACGAGCAGTACTTC.

The CDR3 DNA reads TGTGCCAGCAGCTTTAACCCCTCTGGGGCCAACGTCCTGACTTTC. Encoded protein: CASSFNPSGANVLTF. This chain uses TRBV7-2 with TRBJ2-6; no clear D gene. Looked up from germline, CDR1 is SGHTA and CDR2 is FQGNSA. CDR3 length: 15 amino acids. V lost 3 bases to trimming and J lost 0 bases, with 6 bases between them.

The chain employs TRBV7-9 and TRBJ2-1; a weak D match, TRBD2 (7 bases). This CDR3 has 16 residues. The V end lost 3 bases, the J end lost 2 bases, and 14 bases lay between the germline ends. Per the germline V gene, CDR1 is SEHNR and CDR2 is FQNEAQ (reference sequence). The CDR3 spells CASSFKGGGAYNEQFF. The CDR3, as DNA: TGTGCCAGCAGCTTCAAAGGGGGAGGGGCCTACAATGAGCAGTTCTTC.